The rows below give T cell receptor beta chains drawn from one sample of a study of T cells in Graves' hyperthyroidism and ophthalmopathy. TCRdb reanalysed the multiplex PCR reads using MiXCR and keeps one entry per CDR3 protein. The sample gives around 500,000 distinct CDR3 sequences, roughly 14% of which show up once; 15% to 20% is in the top ten. Sequencing was performed on blood. The receptors shown here come from a woman between 18 and 30 years old with Graves' hyperthyroidism. CDR3s include the opening cysteine and the closing phenylalanine or tryptophan. A D gene is named only where the DNA matches it firmly. Clone size is stated in some rows and not others, as once, few, many or a class when expanded.

abundance	v_gene	j_gene	d_gene	CDR3aa	CDR3nt
many	TRBV28	TRBJ1-5	.	CASSSGARVMSQHF	TGTGCCAGCAGTTCGGGGGCTCGGGTGATGTCCCAGCATTTT
many	TRBV20-1	TRBJ1-1	.	CSALRSGWGYNTEAFF	TGCAGTGCTTTACGGTCAGGGTGGGGTTATAACACTGAAGCTTTCTTT
few	TRBV9	TRBJ2-5	.	CASGFGSGEETQYF	TGTGCCAGCGGGTTTGGGTCGGGAGAAGAGACCCAGTACTTC
.	TRBV6-6	TRBJ1-1	.	CASSYSLGGRGTEAFF	TGTGCCAGCAGTTACTCGTTAGGGGGGCGCGGAACTGAAGCTTTCTTT
many	TRBV6-1	TRBJ1-1	TRBD1	CASSVPGQGARAEAFF	TGTGCCAGCAGTGTCCCGGGACAGGGGGCGAGGGCTGAAGCTTTCTTT
many	TRBV2	TRBJ2-5	.	CASKDNQETQYF	TGTGCCAGCAAGGACAACCAAGAGACCCAGTACTTC
many	TRBV30	TRBJ2-3	TRBD2	CAWSVPSGTSGTDTQYF	TGTGCCTGGAGTGTACCCTCCGGGACTAGCGGTACAGATACGCAGTATTTT
.	TRBV4-1	TRBJ2-3	TRBD2	CASSQGVLAGGTDTQYF	TGCGCCAGCAGCCAAGGCGTCCTAGCGGGGGGCACAGATACGCAGTATTTT
many	TRBV7-3	TRBJ2-2	.	CASSRLPGLSNTGELFF	TGTGCCAGCAGCCGCCTTCCAGGACTATCAAACACCGGGGAGCTGTTTTTT
many	TRBV7-3	TRBJ2-5	TRBD1	CASSSGQAQETQYF	TGTGCCAGCAGCTCCGGACAGGCCCAAGAGACCCAGTACTTC
many	TRBV7-3	TRBJ1-2	.	CASSLTAGPSYGYTF	TGTGCCAGCAGCTTAACAGCAGGTCCCAGCTATGGCTACACCTTC
many	TRBV2	TRBJ1-4	.	CASIPLGGANEKLFF	TGTGCCAGCATTCCATTGGGGGGTGCTAATGAAAAACTGTTTTTT
many	TRBV3-1	TRBJ1-2	.	CASSQAGQSFNYGYTF	TGTGCCAGCAGCCAAGCCGGACAGTCATTTAACTATGGCTACACCTTC
many	TRBV20-1	TRBJ1-2	.	CSAWDNANYGYTF	TGCAGTGCGTGGGACAACGCTAACTATGGCTACACCTTC
many	TRBV7-3	TRBJ2-1	.	CASSNPSGDNEQFF	TGTGCCAGCAGCAACCCCTCCGGAGATAATGAGCAGTTCTTC
few	TRBV12-5	TRBJ2-2	.	CASDVDNTGELFF	TGTGCTAGTGATGTAGATAATACCGGGGAGCTGTTTTTT
many	TRBV10-3	TRBJ2-1	TRBD2	CAISESARESLGEQFF	TGTGCCATCAGTGAGTCCGCGCGGGAGAGTCTGGGTGAGCAGTTCTTC
.	TRBV4-1	TRBJ2-2	.	CASSQAQEGTLNTGELFF	TGCGCCAGCAGCCAAGCCCAGGAGGGGACACTCAACACCGGGGAGCTGTTTTTT
.	TRBV2	TRBJ2-7	.	CASSVYRRLYEQYF	TGTGCCAGCAGTGTCTATCGGAGACTCTACGAGCAGTACTTC
few	TRBV7-9	TRBJ2-3	TRBD1	CASSRARDRGPLDTQYF	TGTGCCAGCAGCCGAGCCCGGGACAGGGGACCACTGGATACGCAGTATTTT
many	TRBV28	TRBJ1-2	TRBD1	CASSVTVYRGVYGYTF	TGTGCCAGCAGTGTTACCGTCTACAGGGGTGTCTATGGCTACACCTTC
many	TRBV28	TRBJ1-1	.	CASSKPGRWDTEAFF	TGTGCCAGCAGCAAACCCGGGCGTTGGGACACTGAAGCTTTCTTT
many	TRBV27	TRBJ2-5	TRBD1	CASSSLAGGGKETQYF	TGTGCCAGCAGTTCCCTGGCAGGGGGTGGGAAGGAGACCCAGTACTTC
many	TRBV6-1	TRBJ2-7	.	CASRISGPAYEQYF	TGTGCCAGCAGGATTTCCGGGCCTGCCTACGAGCAGTACTTC
.	TRBV5-1	TRBJ1-2	.	CASSLAQSPYGYTF	TGCGCCAGCAGCTTGGCGCAGAGCCCCTATGGCTACACCTTC
.	TRBV12-3/TRBV12-4	TRBJ2-3	TRBD1	CASSVRQGNTDTQYF	TGTGCCAGCAGTGTACGACAGGGGAACACAGATACGCAGTATTTT
.	TRBV12-3/TRBV12-4	TRBJ1-5	.	CASRGTLGPQHF	TGTGCCAGCAGGGGCACACTGGGGCCCCAGCATTTT
few	TRBV4-1	TRBJ2-7	.	CASSQDGQAKEQYF	TGCGCCAGCAGCCAAGACGGGCAGGCGAAGGAGCAGTACTTC
.	TRBV19	TRBJ2-1	.	CASSIGNSRSRPFYNEQFF	TGTGCCAGTAGTATAGGTAACTCGAGGTCCCGCCCCTTTTACAATGAGCAGTTCTTC
few	TRBV18	TRBJ2-7	TRBD2	CASSQSGRAYEQYF	TGTGCCAGCTCACAAAGCGGGAGGGCCTACGAGCAGTACTTC
many	TRBV9	TRBJ1-2	.	CASSVVEGHYGYTF	TGTGCCAGCAGCGTAGTTGAGGGACACTATGGCTACACCTTC
many	TRBV6-2/TRBV6-3	TRBJ1-5	.	CASSYGVPSNQPQHF	TGTGCCAGCAGTTACGGTGTACCTAGCAATCAGCCCCAGCATTTT
.	TRBV11-2	TRBJ2-5	TRBD1	CASRPAGTGQETQYF	TGTGCCAGCAGGCCAGCGGGGACAGGGCAAGAGACCCAGTACTTC
many	TRBV18	TRBJ1-1	.	CASSPRTPMNTEAFF	TGTGCCAGCTCACCACGGACTCCCATGAACACTGAAGCTTTCTTT
.	TRBV12-3/TRBV12-4	TRBJ1-2	TRBD1	CASSRPGQGESNYGYTF	TGTGCCAGCAGCCGACCGGGACAGGGAGAATCTAACTATGGCTACACCTTC
few	TRBV20-1	TRBJ2-3	TRBD2	CTLSGSRADTQYF	TGCACTCTTAGCGGGAGTAGGGCAGATACGCAGTATTTT
few	TRBV19	TRBJ1-5	TRBD1	CASSLIRTGGNQPQHF	TGTGCCAGTAGTTTAATCCGGACAGGGGGTAATCAGCCCCAGCATTTT
many	TRBV20-1	TRBJ1-2	.	CSARIGWGYTF	TGCAGTGCTAGAATCGGTTGGGGCTACACCTTC
many	TRBV12-3/TRBV12-4	TRBJ2-7	TRBD1	CASSLWTGGISKYEQYF	TGTGCCAGCAGTTTATGGACAGGGGGCATATCCAAATACGAGCAGTACTTC
many	TRBV5-8	TRBJ2-7	TRBD1	CASSLAVPKATGVYEQYF	TGTGCCAGCAGCTTGGCCGTCCCTAAGGCGACAGGGGTCTACGAGCAGTACTTC
many	TRBV12-3/TRBV12-4	TRBJ1-1	.	CASSLLGFSEAFF	TGTGCCAGCAGTTTATTGGGTTTCTCTGAAGCTTTCTTT
few	TRBV12-3/TRBV12-4	TRBJ1-1	.	CASSLRISVNTEAFF	TGTGCCAGCAGTTTAAGGATTTCGGTGAACACTGAAGCTTTCTTT
many	TRBV27	TRBJ1-1	.	CASSLSLNTEAFF	TGTGCCAGCAGCTTATCGCTGAACACTGAAGCTTTCTTT
many	TRBV10-3	TRBJ2-7	.	CAISDGQAASYEQYF	TGTGCCATCAGTGATGGTCAGGCCGCCTCCTACGAGCAGTACTTC
many	TRBV20-1	TRBJ2-7	.	CSANHQYEQYF	TGCAGTGCTAACCACCAATACGAGCAGTACTTC
many	TRBV30	TRBJ1-4	TRBD1	CAGGQGGEKLFF	TGTGCCGGGGGACAGGGGGGTGAAAAACTGTTTTTT
many	TRBV5-1	TRBJ2-2	.	CASSLVRGNTGELFF	TGCGCCAGCAGCTTGGTTAGGGGAAACACCGGGGAGCTGTTTTTT
few	TRBV14	TRBJ2-2	.	CASTEHLTGELFF	TGTGCCAGCACGGAGCATCTCACCGGGGAGCTGTTTTTT
few	TRBV30	TRBJ2-3	TRBD2	CAWAVPGLAGTDTQYF	TGTGCCTGGGCCGTTCCGGGACTAGCGGGAACTGATACGCAGTATTTT